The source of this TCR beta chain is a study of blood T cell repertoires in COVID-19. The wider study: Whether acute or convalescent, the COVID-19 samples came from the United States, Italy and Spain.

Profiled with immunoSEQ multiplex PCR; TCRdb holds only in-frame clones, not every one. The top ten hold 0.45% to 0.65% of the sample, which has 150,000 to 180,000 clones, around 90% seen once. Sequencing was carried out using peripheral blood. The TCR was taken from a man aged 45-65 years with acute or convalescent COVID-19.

This chain's CDR3 is CASSERLAENYEQYF. In DNA, the CDR3 is TGTGCCAGCAGTGAAAGGCTAGCTGAGAACTACGAGCAGTACTTC. The rearrangement links TRBV6-1 to TRBJ2-7; D is possibly TRBD2 (5 bases). V was pared by 2 bases and J by 3 bases, with 14 bases between. Germline values: CDR1 MNHNS, CDR2 SASEGT. CDR3 length equals 15 residues.